Below are 25 T cell receptor beta chains sequenced from a single sample in a study of OX40 agonist ivuxolimab in advanced cancers. Repertoires were generated with immunoSEQ multiplex PCR, while TCRdb's copy carries only in-frame clones and drops some. The sample carries tens of thousands of clones, about 88% recorded once. Sequencing used CD4+ or CD8+ T cells sorted from blood, obtained in a trial of the OX40 agonist ivuxolimab. The receptor source for this set is an adult with an advanced solid tumor such as melanoma, head and neck, liver or kidney cancer.

A word on this clone: At one of its ends the junction is not consistent with the germline gene, which may arise from a read error. The J gene is TRBJ2-3, the V gene TRBV13, with 11 bases aligning to TRBD2. Germline-derived CDR1 and CDR2 are PRHDT and FYEKMQ (reference sequence). The CDR3 totals 15 residues. The CDR3 coding sequence is TGTGCCAGCAGACGCGGACTAGCGGGCCCAGATACGCAGTGTTTT. It specifies CASRRGLAGPDTQCF. The full variable domain, with the rest looked up from reference TRBV13 and TRBJ2-3, is AAGVIQSPRHLIKEKRETATLKCYPIPRHDTVYWYQQGPGQDPQFLISFYEKMQSDKGSIPDRFSAQQFSDYHSELNMSSLELGDSALYFCASRRGLAGPDTQCFGPGTRLTVL.

This chain connects TRBV5-1 to TRBJ2-5; no clear D gene. Trimming cost V 1 base and J 4 bases, with 8 bases left between them. CDR1 and CDR2 (germline): SGHRS, YFSETQ. The CDR3 is 13 amino acids. CDR3 bases: TGCGCCAGCAGCTTGATGGGTGGAGAGACCCAGTACTTC. As protein: CASSLMGGETQYF.

The CDR3 loop is CASSELSGTRGYNEQFF. The CDR3 nucleotides are TGTGCCAGCAGTGAACTTTCCGGGACTAGGGGATACAATGAGCAGTTCTTC. V usage is TRBV25-1 and J usage is TRBJ2-1; TRBD2 matches at 8 bases. After removal of 2 bases from V and 4 bases from J, the junction contained 10 bases not matched to a gene. CDR3 length: 17 amino acids. Germline V gives CDR1 MGHDK, CDR2 SYGVNS.

This chain joins TRBV2 and TRBJ2-5, with D hard to call. V was clipped by 4 bases and J by 3 bases, with 12 bases between them. The length of the CDR3 is 14 residues. The germline V gene encodes CDR1 SNHLY and CDR2 FYNNEI. The CDR3 spells CASSVGVVKETQYF. In DNA, the CDR3 is TGTGCCAGCAGTGTCGGAGTAGTTAAAGAGACCCAGTACTTC.

This clone has just one count. J is TRBJ1-5 and V is TRBV30; no definite D call. The CDR3 consists of 13 residues. The V and J ends lost 0 bases and 1 base respectively, with 4 bases between them. Germline assignment: CDR1 GTSNPN and CDR2 SVGIG (reference sequence). The CDR3 DNA follows: TGTGCCTGGAGTGTGAAGAGCAATCAGCCCCAGCATTTT. It codes for CAWSVKSNQPQHF.

The chain carries TRBV5-4 and TRBJ2-7, with 7 bases that match TRBD1. CDR1 and CDR2 (germline): SGHNT, YYREEE (reference sequence). The J segment lost 3 bases and the V segment lost 1 base, leaving 4 bases of the junction unmatched. The CDR3 extends over 14 amino acids. CDR3 DNA: TGTGCCAGCAGCTTGACCGGACAGGTCTACGAGCAGTACTTC. As protein: CASSLTGQVYEQYF.

The chain couples TRBV6-1 to TRBJ1-1; weak D call: TRBD1 (5 bases). This CDR3 has 13 amino acids. V shed 1 base and J shed 7 bases, with 10 bases lying between them. The germline gives CDR1 MNHNS, CDR2 SASEGT. CDR3 loop: CASSEVPGREAFF. DNA for the CDR3: TGTGCCAGCAGTGAAGTCCCGGGGCGTGAAGCTTTCTTT.

DNA for the CDR3: TGTGCCAGCCCTCCGGGACTATCAGAAGAGACCCAGTACTTC. It specifies CASPPGLSEETQYF. This sequence joins TRBV19 and TRBJ2-5; 7 nucleotides align to TRBD2. CDR1 is LNHDA and CDR2 is SQIVND in the germline V gene (reference sequence). Trimming at V came to 9 bases and at J to 3 bases, leaving 10 bases not matched to a gene. CDR3 length: 14 amino acids.

The chain combines TRBV2 with TRBJ2-6; D is perhaps TRBD1 (5 bases). The CDR3 is made up of 14 amino acids. The ends were cut back, 11 bases at V and 2 bases at J, with 13 bases in the middle. Looked up from germline, CDR1 is SNHLY and CDR2 is FYNNEI. The CDR3 DNA follows: TGTGCCGGATCCAGGGTCGCTGGGGCCAACGTCCTGACTTTC. The encoded protein is CAGSRVAGANVLTF.

This clone was picked up one time. The chain combines TRBV6-1 with TRBJ2-3; D perhaps matches TRBD1 (5 bases). The germline CDR1 and CDR2 sequences are MNHNS and SASEGT. CDR3 length: 15 amino acids. Trimming stripped 6 bases from V and 5 bases from J, with 18 bases between. Here the CDR3 DNA reads TGTGCCAGCAGGGGGTGGGGCGGCCCACAAGATACGCAGTATTTT. This encodes CASRGWGGPQDTQYF.

The genes are TRBV5-8 and TRBJ2-6; a weak D match, TRBD1 (6 bases). Germline-derived CDR1 and CDR2 are SGHTS and YDEGEE. Trimming removed 1 base from V and 0 bases from J, with 8 bases in between. The CDR3 has 16 residues. CDR3 protein: CASSLKGGSGANVLTF. The CDR3 DNA reads TGTGCCAGCAGCTTGAAAGGGGGCTCTGGGGCCAACGTCCTGACTTTC.

This chain links TRBV10-3 with TRBJ2-7; 7 nucleotides match TRBD2. With V trimmed by 4 bases and J by 5 bases, 5 bases remained unmatched. Germline V CDR1 and CDR2: ENHRY, SYGVKD. This CDR3 region has 13 residues. The DNA of the CDR3 is TGTGCCATCAGTGGCGGGAGTGTAAACGAGCAGTACTTC. Protein product: CAISGGSVNEQYF.

The chain carries TRBV28 and TRBJ2-7; TRBD1 might be the D (6 bases). Trimming shortened V by 3 bases and J by 3 bases, and 15 bases separated the two germline ends. The CDR3 runs 15 residues. Germline values: CDR1 MDHEN, CDR2 SYDVKM. The chain's CDR3 is CASSFPGATHYEQYF. The CDR3 DNA follows: TGTGCCAGCAGTTTTCCAGGGGCTACTCACTACGAGCAGTACTTC.

V is TRBV11-2 and J is TRBJ2-3; 11 nucleotides match TRBD1. Germline V gene lookup returns CDR1 SGHAT and CDR2 FQNNGV. V was clipped by 5 bases and J by 5 bases; unmatched bases: 3. The CDR3 has 14 residues. In DNA, the CDR3 is TGTGCCAGCAGCCTGGGACAGGGGGGAGATACGCAGTATTTT. As protein: CASSLGQGGDTQYF.

As regards this clone: One end of the junction varies from germline; a read error may be responsible. The genes are TRBV6-5 and TRBJ1-2; D possibly corresponds to TRBD1 (6 bases). The CDR3 runs to 15 residues. Germline CDR1 is MNHEY and CDR2 is SVGAGI. CDR3 region: CASTYKRGANSGYTF. CDR3 coding DNA: TGTGCCAGCACTTACAAGCGGGGGGCCAATAGCGGCTACACCTTC.

The genes are TRBV6-1 and TRBJ2-1; 9 positions match TRBD1. Germline lookup yields CDR1 MNHNS and CDR2 SASEGT. There are 14 residues in the CDR3. With V trimmed by 8 bases and J by 6 bases, 8 bases remained unmatched. The CDR3 is CASVLGQGTNEQFF. The DNA of the CDR3 is TGTGCCAGCGTACTAGGACAGGGGACCAATGAGCAGTTCTTC.

The gene calls are TRBV5-1 and TRBJ1-4; D remains ambiguous. Germline V gene data show CDR1 as SGHRS and CDR2 as YFSETQ. The CDR3 contains 15 residues. V was pared by 0 bases and J by 5 bases, with 11 bases between. Here the CDR3 reads CASSLVPDQNEKLFF. Here the CDR3 DNA reads TGCGCCAGCAGCTTGGTTCCGGACCAGAATGAAAAACTGTTTTTT.

The chain links TRBV6-1 to TRBJ2-5; no clear D gene. V shed 2 bases and J shed 2 bases, with 6 bases lying between them. Germline CDR1 reads MNHNS; CDR2 reads SASEGT. This CDR3 is built from 13 residues. The CDR3 reads CASSESGQETQYF. Written as DNA, the CDR3 is TGTGCCAGCAGTGAAAGTGGGCAAGAGACCCAGTACTTC.

This chain connects TRBV5-1 to TRBJ2-3; 8 nucleotides match TRBD2. There are 14 residues in the CDR3. From germline, CDR1 is SGHRS and CDR2 YFSETQ. V lost 6 bases, J lost 2 bases, and 5 bases stayed unmatched. DNA of the CDR3: TGCGCCAGCACCTTAGCGGGATCCACAGATACGCAGTATTTT. This encodes CASTLAGSTDTQYF.

This chain links TRBV19 with TRBJ2-3; D ambiguous. CDR3 length equals 13 residues. Trimming stripped 3 bases from V and 5 bases from J, with 9 bases between. Germline CDR1 reads LNHDA; CDR2 reads SQIVND (reference sequence). The CDR3: CASSIGLRDTQYF. The CDR3 DNA sequence: TGTGCCAGTAGTATTGGTCTCAGAGATACGCAGTATTTT.

The V call is TRBV7-9, the J call TRBJ2-7; 7 positions agree with TRBD2. The V gene's germline CDR1 is SEHNR and CDR2 FQNEAQ (reference sequence). Trimming took 3 bases from V and 5 from J; bases not matched to a gene: 10. The CDR3 has 15 residues. The CDR3 protein is CASSFTSGGSNEQYF. CDR3 sequence (DNA): TGTGCCAGCAGCTTTACATCGGGGGGTTCTAACGAGCAGTACTTC.

The rearrangement joins TRBV9 to TRBJ2-1; 9 bases fit TRBD2. After removal of 0 bases from V and 7 bases from J, the junction contained 8 bases not matched to a gene. The CDR3 consists of 16 residues. The germline V gene has CDR1 SGDLS and CDR2 YYNGEE. CDR3 DNA sequence: TGTGCCAGCAGCGTAGATTCGGCTAGCGGGGCGAATGAGCAGTTCTTC. Its protein product is CASSVDSASGANEQFF.

The rearrangement uses TRBV11-2 and TRBJ1-4; TRBD1 matches 7 bases. Per germline, CDR1 SGHAT and CDR2 FQNNGV. This CDR3 contains 16 residues. V shed 4 bases, J shed 5 bases, and the junction held 10 bases outside the gene matches. CDR3 loop: CASSSVRDSYNEKLFF. CDR3 nucleotide sequence: TGTGCCAGCAGCTCCGTGAGGGACAGCTACAATGAAAAACTGTTTTTT.

The gene calls are TRBV19 and TRBJ2-5, with 9 bases fitting TRBD2. The CDR3 spans 14 residues. Germline V gene sequence: CDR1 LNHDA, CDR2 SQIVND (reference sequence). J was trimmed by 2 bases and V by 4 bases; bases with no gene match: 2. The chain's CDR3 is CASSKGLAQETQYF. The CDR3 nucleotides are TGTGCCAGTAGTAAAGGACTAGCGCAAGAGACCCAGTACTTC. Based on the CDR3 plus reference TRBV19 and TRBJ2-5, the full variable domain is DGGITQSPKYLFRKEGQNVTLSCEQNLNHDAMYWYRQDPGQGLRLIYYSQIVNDFQKGDIAEGYSVSREKKESFPLTVTSAQKNPTAFYLCASSKGLAQETQYFGPGTRLLVL.

The rearrangement joins TRBV6-1 to TRBJ1-5; weak D call: TRBD1 (5 bases). This CDR3 spans 14 amino acids. Germline V lookup: CDR1 MNHNS, CDR2 SASEGT. The V and J ends lost 10 bases and 4 bases respectively, with 17 bases between them. This CDR3 reads CAISHRDPNQPQHF. The CDR3 DNA reads as TGTGCCATTTCACACCGGGACCCAAATCAGCCCCAGCATTTT.